This TCR beta chain was identified in a study of cytomegalovirus exposure and HLA in healthy donors. The length of the CDR3 is 13 residues. Trimming took off 2 bases at V and 5 bases at J, with 8 bases between the two ends. Germline assignment: CDR1 SGHVS and CDR2 FNYEAQ. Assay: immunoSEQ multiplex PCR; the TCRdb copy retains only in-frame clones and omits some. The sample carries approximately 160,000 clones, just under 90% recorded once. The TCR comes from a woman aged 18-30 years in good health and CMV-seropositive. Sequencing was done on a sample of PBMCs. The chain uses TRBV7-6 and TRBJ2-3; D is unclear. CDR3 residues: CASSLLNLDTQYF. CDR3 DNA: TGTGCCAGCAGCTTACTTAATTTAGATACGCAGTATTTT.